This T cell receptor beta chain came from a study of T cells after yellow fever vaccination. TCRdb reanalysed the 5' RACE reads using MiXCR and keeps one entry per CDR3 protein. This repertoire shows a few hundred thousand distinct CDR3 sequences, 6.8% found once; its top ten account for around 17%. The clonotype originates from a man between 18 and 35 years old who received the YFV17D yellow fever vaccine. The source was PBMCs, collected about 49 days after the first yellow fever vaccination.

Here the CDR3 DNA reads TGTGCCAGCTCATCCACACAGGGACGGAAGCGCAATGAGCAGTTCTTC. It encodes CASSSTQGRKRNEQFF. This chain joins TRBV12-3 or TRBV12-4 and TRBJ2-1, with D perhaps TRBD1 (6 bases). Trimming removed 8 bases at V and 6 bases at J, with 23 bases between. This CDR3 spans 16 amino acids.